A selection of T cell receptor beta chains follows, all from one sample in a study of T cell changes during pregnancy in multiple sclerosis. Clones were sequenced by immunoSEQ multiplex PCR, and TCRdb holds only the in-frame ones, with some missing. The profile shows around 30,000 clones, approximately 89% of them singletons. The specimen was CD8+ T cells from peripheral blood mononuclear cells, collected in the first trimester of pregnancy. The receptors stem from a female donor with multiple sclerosis, enrolled in a pregnancy study. The conserved cysteine and the conserved F or W are not part of the CDR3 here.

v_gene	CDR3aa
TRBV5-4	ASSRTLTSGRGNEQF
TRBV27	ASSFTAGGPGAYEQY
TRBV29-1	SVPGQGYEQF
TRBV27	ASSPGTRYDDNEQF
TRBV5-6	ASSPSAGTEAF
TRBV28	ASSFPPNRLARSYNEQF
TRBV7-9	ASSLIQGSYNEQF
TRBV9	ASSVGDSLNYGYT
TRBV5-4	ASSLPSGSGTDTQY
TRBV13	ASSPLSRRGPGELF
TRBV2	ASSEPGQANQPQH
TRBV19	ASSIPDRAIYEQY
TRBV7-2	ASSFRGANTEAF
TRBV10-1	ASSEGQGQPQH
TRBV11-1	ASSLTTGSDEQF
TRBV7-2	ASSPLGGAGYT
TRBV18	ASSSAGIWKNIQY
TRBV7-2	ASSLEAGPPYEQY
TRBV5-6	ASGYSGTDNEQF
TRBV28	ASSLAAGGTGNTIY
TRBV4-1	ASSQESRGHTEAF
TRBV7-9	ASSLIPRGPRFEKLF
TRBV29-1	SGITGYEQY
TRBV28	ASSRTGSNYGYT
TRBV13	ASSSGLPGNTIY
TRBV4-1	ASSHLSGALSYEQY
TRBV27	ATRGAGASSGNTIY
TRBV10-3	AISEGSGELYNEQF
TRBV5-6	ASSSTGHKGYT
TRBV28	ASSLWSSGPPQETQY
TRBV29-1	SVRDRGNIQY
TRBV6-5	ASSVGGGAQY
TRBV9	ASSEGTSRAYEQY
TRBV6-1	ASSTLGGPTYEQY
TRBV18	ASSPRVAGAYEQY
TRBV18	ASSPGTSGKQETQY
TRBV6-5	ASSPSGRDYEQY
TRBV27	ASSPWDRVEQY
TRBV6-4	ASSDGTSGTDTQY
TRBV11-3	ASSSYRDSYNEQF
TRBV6-6	ASGQGMNTEAF
TRBV27	ASSLVGSGNEQF